The present T cell receptor beta chain was sequenced within a study of circulating tumor DNA in untreated peripheral T-cell lymphoma. Regarding this clone: Its antigen is currently unknown.

Clones were sequenced by immunoSEQ multiplex PCR, and TCRdb holds only the in-frame ones, with some missing. The sample contains almost 9,000 clones, over 80% of which appear only once. The tumor tissue sample was taken at baseline before any treatment. Study-wide findings and caveats: Tumor-specific clonotypes were found in 76% of patients.

This clonotype was obtained from a human donor with peripheral T-cell lymphoma. The sequenced sample was tumor tissue.

The CDR3 region has the DNA TGTGCCAGTAGTGGGGGGACGGTCTCTGGAAACACCATATATTTT. The encoded protein is CASSGGTVSGNTIYF. This chain uses TRBV19 with TRBJ1-3, with D possibly being TRBD1 (5 bases). This CDR3 contains 15 residues. V was pared by 5 bases and J by 0 bases, with 11 bases between. Germline CDR1 and CDR2: LNHDA and SQIVND (reference sequence).